Shown below are 28 T cell receptor beta chains from a single sample sequenced in a study of human T cells and chemical hapten exposure. TCRdb passed the RACE reads through MiXCR, listing each CDR3 protein once. The table shows 330,000 or so distinct CDR3 sequences, with around 6% occurring only once. Time point noted: patch test 2, 6 weeks after DPC sensitization. Treatment of the sample: therapeutic diphenylcyclopropenone sensitization with weekly scalp DPC. Sequenced here: whole blood, sampled in connection with sensitization to the hapten diphenylcyclopropenone (DPC). These receptors were taken from a woman between 18 and 29 years old with alopecia areata. Some clones in this sample may be carry-over from other donors' samples.

This sequence joins TRBV11-2 and TRBJ1-2, with 10 bases identical to TRBD1. With V trimmed by 1 base and J by 10 bases, 12 bases remained unmatched. This CDR3 has 16 residues. Germline lookup yields CDR1 SGHAT and CDR2 FQNNGV. In nucleotides, the CDR3 is TGTGCCAGCAGCTTAGGATTGCCGGGGACAGGGGTAGACTACACCTTC. Translating it yields CASSLGLPGTGVDYTF.

This clonotype occurred a few times. The rearrangement links TRBV4-3 to TRBJ1-6; 9 bases fit TRBD1. The germline V gene has CDR1 LGHNA and CDR2 YSLEER. The CDR3 is made up of 15 amino acids. Trimming removed 3 bases from V and 6 bases from J; junction bases left unmatched: 3. Here the CDR3 DNA reads TGCGCCAGCAGCCAGGGGACAGGGCCTAATTCACCCCTCCACTTT. Protein product: CASSQGTGPNSPLHF.

This clonotype was recorded a few times. The gene calls are TRBV5-5 and TRBJ2-5; D uncertain. The V end lost 4 bases, the J end lost 1 base, and 11 bases lay between the germline ends. The CDR3 has 14 amino acids. Germline V gives CDR1 SGHKS, CDR2 YYEKEE (reference sequence). CDR3 in DNA: TGTGCCAGCAGCCCTCGTTTGGTCCAAGAGACCCAGTACTTC. Residues: CASSPRLVQETQYF.

This clonotype was recorded at least ten times. J is TRBJ1-5 and V is TRBV7-2, with 8 bases fitting TRBD1. Germline V gene data show CDR1 as SGHTA and CDR2 as FQGNSA. With 5 bases clipped from V and 6 bases from J, the junction kept 9 bases outside the gene matches. CDR3 length: 15 residues. In DNA form, the CDR3 reads TGTGCCAGCAGCCCGCAGGGGGCCTCCGGTCAGCCCCAGCATTTT. Residues: CASSPQGASGQPQHF.

This sequence joins TRBV3-1 and TRBJ2-3; no reliable D call. The CDR3 length is 13 residues. Looked up from germline, CDR1 is LGHDT and CDR2 is YNNKEL (reference sequence). V lost 0 bases and J 6 bases, leaving 7 bases between the germline ends. The CDR3 nucleotides read TGTGCCAGCAGCCAAGAAGGCTCGGATACGCAGTATTTT. It is translated as CASSQEGSDTQYF.

The chain has TRBV24-1 and TRBJ2-1, with unresolved D. This CDR3 spans 14 amino acids. The ends were cut back, 4 bases at V and 8 bases at J, with 14 bases in the middle. Germline CDR1 reads KGHDR; CDR2 reads SFDVKD. In DNA form, the CDR3 reads TGTGCCACCAGTGACGGGTCCGCTAAGCATGAGCAGTTCTTC. This codes for CATSDGSAKHEQFF.

This clonotype showed up many times. The chain uses TRBV7-2 and TRBJ1-1; D gene ambiguous. V lost 4 bases and J lost 5, with 20 bases in between. Germline CDR1 and CDR2: SGHTA and FQGNSA. There are 16 residues in the CDR3. The CDR3 DNA follows: TGTGCCAGCAGCTCCCGGGTCCCCGAGGGAGGAACTGAAGCTTTCTTT. Translated: CASSSRVPEGGTEAFF.

V and J are TRBV20-1 and TRBJ2-7, with 9 bases lining up with TRBD2. The length of the CDR3 is 13 residues. Trimming cost V 0 bases and J 6 bases; bases outside gene matches: 3. From germline, CDR1 is DFQATT and CDR2 SNEGSKA (reference sequence). CDR3 coding DNA: TGCAGTGCTAGAGATAGCGGGGGCGCCGAGCAGTACTTC. Translated, it gives CSARDSGGAEQYF.

This clonotype was found many times. The chain joins TRBV9 to TRBJ1-5; no clear D gene. The CDR3 extends over 15 amino acids. The V end lost 0 bases, the J end lost 3 bases, and 10 bases lay between the germline ends. Per germline, CDR1 SGDLS and CDR2 YYNGEE. The CDR3 DNA reads as TGTGCCAGCAGCGTAGGGGCGGAGAACAATCAGCCCCAGCATTTT. Protein product: CASSVGAENNQPQHF.

This clonotype was counted between two and nine times. V and J are TRBV3-1 and TRBJ1-4; unclear D gene. Germline lookup yields CDR1 LGHDT and CDR2 YNNKEL (reference sequence). Deletions cut 4 bases from V and 0 bases from J, with 15 bases between. The CDR3 length is 17 residues. The CDR3 loop is CASSPTYEPATNEKLFF. The CDR3 bases are TGTGCCAGCAGCCCTACCTACGAGCCGGCAACTAATGAAAAACTGTTTTTT.

This clonotype occurred many times. The chain links TRBV20-1 to TRBJ2-1; 10 nucleotides align to TRBD2. The CDR3 covers 16 residues. Germline CDR1 is DFQATT and CDR2 is SNEGSKA (reference sequence). V lost 0 bases, J lost 5 bases, and 7 bases stayed unmatched. In DNA, the CDR3 is TGCAGTGCTAGAGATCCAGCGGGGGGGCCCAACAATGAGCAGTTCTTC. Protein product: CSARDPAGGPNNEQFF.

This clonotype was detected many times. This rearrangement joins TRBV4-3 to TRBJ2-7; D perhaps matches TRBD2 (6 bases). Deletions cut 0 bases from V and 0 bases from J, with 9 bases between. Germline CDR1 is LGHNA and CDR2 is YSLEER. The CDR3 is 15 residues long. CDR3 protein: CASSQDWEVSYEQYF. CDR3 in DNA: TGCGCCAGCAGCCAAGATTGGGAGGTCTCCTACGAGCAGTACTTC.

As DNA, the CDR3 is TGTGCCAGCAGCCAAAGCCCAGGACCGTTAAATCAGCCCCAGCATTTT. It specifies CASSQSPGPLNQPQHF. V is TRBV7-8 and J is TRBJ1-5; D gene uncertain. Trimming removed 5 bases from V and 4 bases from J, with 18 bases in between. CDR1 is SGHVS, CDR2 FQNEAQ, per germline. The CDR3 extends over 16 amino acids.

Note on this clonotype: This may be a read error, as it is one base from a much larger clone. The J gene is TRBJ1-3, the V gene TRBV13, with D unclear. The CDR3 is 15 amino acids. Germline lookup yields CDR1 PRHDT and CDR2 FYEKMQ (reference sequence). In DNA, the CDR3 is TGTGCCAGCAGCTTAACCGGGATGGGAGGAAACACCATATGTTTT. Protein: CASSLTGMGGNTICF.

This clonotype was detected ten times or more. This chain connects TRBV20-1 to TRBJ2-7; no clear D. Germline V gene lookup returns CDR1 DFQATT and CDR2 SNEGSKA (reference sequence). V shed 3 bases and J shed 5 bases, with 8 bases lying between them. The CDR3 contains 11 residues. CDR3 nucleotide sequence: TGCAGTGCTAGCCCGAACGACGAGCAGTACTTC. It translates to CSASPNDEQYF.

This clonotype was observed a handful of times. The V and J genes are TRBV12-3 or TRBV12-4 and TRBJ1-2, with 7 bases matching TRBD1. The V and J ends lost 3 bases and 6 bases, in that order; junction bases with no gene match: 7. The CDR3 has 14 amino acids. The CDR3 DNA reads as TGTGCCAGCAGTTTCGGGGAGGGGGCTCATGGCTACACCTTC. Translation: CASSFGEGAHGYTF.

This clonotype was seen repeatedly, ten times or more. This rearrangement joins TRBV12-3 or TRBV12-4 to TRBJ2-7, with D unclear. Trimming pared 0 bases from V and 9 bases from J, leaving 6 bases between. The CDR3 is made up of 11 amino acids. In DNA form, the CDR3 reads TGTGCCAGCAGTTTAGCGGAGAGGCAGTACTTC. It translates to CASSLAERQYF.

This clonotype has at least ten counts. This chain joins TRBV24-1 and TRBJ1-5; TRBD1 matches 8 bases. The CDR3 has 16 residues. CDR1 KGHDR and CDR2 SFDVKD come from the germline V gene. The junction had 9 bases not matched to a gene; V was cut back by 4 bases and J by 5 bases. CDR3 bases: TGTGCCACCAGTGAGTTCGGGACAGGCTCCGATCAGCCCCAGCATTTT. It is translated as CATSEFGTGSDQPQHF.

The rearrangement uses TRBV4-3 and TRBJ2-3; D is possibly TRBD1 or TRBD2 (5 bases each). CDR1 LGHNA and CDR2 YSLEER come from the germline V gene. V lost 5 bases to trimming and J lost 4 bases, with 10 bases between them. The CDR3 has 13 residues. The CDR3 bases are TGCGCCAGCAGCGGGGGAGTCGCAGATACGCAGTATTTT. This sequence encodes CASSGGVADTQYF.

J is TRBJ2-3 and V is TRBV27; tentative D call: TRBD1 (5 bases). There are 15 residues in the CDR3. Germline V gene sequence: CDR1 MNHEY, CDR2 SMNVEV (reference sequence). V shed 4 bases and J shed 5 bases, with 16 bases lying between them. The CDR3 loop reads CASSSPTSQGDTQYF. Here the CDR3 DNA reads TGTGCCAGCAGTTCGCCTACGTCGCAGGGAGATACGCAGTATTTT.

This clonotype came up many times. The CDR3 is CASSPGTASYEQYF. The CDR3 region has the DNA TGTGCCAGCTCACCAGGGACCGCTTCCTACGAGCAGTACTTC. The chain is built from TRBV18 and TRBJ2-7; D is tentatively TRBD1 or TRBD2 (5 bases each). The length of the CDR3 is 14 residues. V dropped 2 bases and J dropped 1 base, with 9 bases sitting between them. Looked up from germline, CDR1 is KGHSH and CDR2 is LQKENI. Variable domain in full (rest from reference TRBV18 and TRBJ2-7): NAGVMQNPRHLVRRRGQEARLRCSPMKGHSHVYWYRQLPEEGLKFMVYLQKENIIDESGMPKERFSAEFPKEGPSILRIQQVVRGDSAAYFCASSPGTASYEQYFGPGTRLTVT.

This clonotype was found a few times. This chain joins TRBV4-2 and TRBJ2-1, with 7 bases aligning to TRBD2. Germline V CDR1 and CDR2: LGHNA, YNFKEQ. V trimming: 0 bases; J trimming: 4 bases; junction bases outside the gene matches: 6. The CDR3 has 16 residues. The CDR3 DNA sequence: TGTGCCAGCAGCCAAGATCGACGGGGGGAGTACAATGAGCAGTTCTTC. This sequence encodes CASSQDRRGEYNEQFF.

This clonotype was seen only a few times. The chain has TRBV20-1 and TRBJ1-1, with D maybe TRBD1 (5 bases). Trimming removed 3 bases from V and 3 bases from J, with 11 bases in between. The CDR3 length is 13 residues. In germline, CDR1 is DFQATT, CDR2 SNEGSKA (reference sequence). The CDR3 DNA sequence: TGCAGTGCTAGTGAAGGGGACTACACTGAAGCTTTCTTT. Protein product: CSASEGDYTEAFF.

This clonotype was found a few times. The genes are TRBV12-3 or TRBV12-4 and TRBJ1-2; a weak D match, TRBD1 (6 bases). This CDR3 is built from 15 residues. With 5 bases removed from V and 11 bases from J, the gap between germline ends came to 24 bases. CDR3 residues: CASSPNREPISGYTF. The DNA for the CDR3 is TGTGCCAGCAGTCCCAACAGGGAGCCTATATCAGGATACACCTTC.

The chain carries TRBV12-3 or TRBV12-4 and TRBJ2-3; a possible D gene is TRBD2 (6 bases). CDR3 length: 14 residues. Trimming cost V 5 bases and J 2 bases, with 11 bases left between them. CDR3 DNA: TGTGCCAGCAGTCGGGACTCTGACACAGATACGCAGTATTTT. This codes for CASSRDSDTDTQYF.

This clonotype was recorded many times. The chain is built from TRBV6-7 and TRBJ1-1; 7 nucleotides match TRBD1. TRBV6-7 is an ORF, and what it does is uncertain. V was pared by 0 bases and J by 4 bases, with 14 bases of the junction left unmatched. The CDR3 has 18 amino acids. The DNA for the CDR3 is TGTGCCAGCAGTTACTCTCGGAACAAGACAGGGAGATGCACTGAAGCTTTCTTT. Amino acid sequence: CASSYSRNKTGRCTEAFF.

This chain joins TRBV4-3 and TRBJ2-7, with a possible D match to TRBD1 (5 bases). V dropped 0 bases and J dropped 6 bases, with 18 bases sitting between them. This CDR3 is built from 16 residues. The germline V gene encodes CDR1 LGHNA and CDR2 YSLEER. CDR3 loop: CASSQDLGPPPPEQYF. The CDR3 region has the DNA TGCGCCAGCAGCCAAGATTTGGGGCCACCACCCCCCGAGCAGTACTTC.

At least ten counts were recorded for this clonotype. This chain links TRBV6-5 with TRBJ2-2; maybe TRBD1 (5 bases). The CDR3 is 13 residues long. CDR1 is MNHEY and CDR2 is SVGAGI in the germline V gene. Trimming pared 9 bases from V and 3 bases from J, leaving 11 bases between. The CDR3 here is CASFKGDTGELFF. CDR3 coding DNA: TGTGCCAGTTTTAAAGGGGACACCGGGGAGCTGTTTTTT.